The rows below give T cell receptor beta chains drawn from one sample of a study of cytomegalovirus exposure and HLA in healthy donors. The repertoire was sequenced with immunoSEQ multiplex PCR; TCRdb's copy has only in-frame clones and lacks some. The sample holds some 350,000 clones; roughly 87% are singletons and the top ten take over 1%. The sample was PBMCs. These receptors originate from a woman under 40 in good health and CMV-seropositive. Both conserved end residues are part of each CDR3. Fields, in order: J gene, V gene, CDR3 protein.

J gene: TRBJ2-7; V gene: TRBV6-5; CDR3 protein: CASRIGTSFYEQYF
J gene: TRBJ1-1; V gene: TRBV7-8; CDR3 protein: CASSQTSGRNTEAFF
J gene: TRBJ2-1; V gene: TRBV9; CDR3 protein: CASSVAGAGSNEQFF
J gene: TRBJ1-1; V gene: TRBV4-1; CDR3 protein: CASSQDGAEAFF
J gene: TRBJ2-7; V gene: TRBV5-6; CDR3 protein: CASSLLRQVPNEQYF
J gene: TRBJ1-3; V gene: TRBV28; CDR3 protein: CASNSLSENTIYF
J gene: TRBJ1-1; V gene: TRBV6-5; CDR3 protein: CASSPGQRNTEAFF
J gene: TRBJ2-2; V gene: TRBV28; CDR3 protein: CAIRHDYGELFF
J gene: TRBJ2-5; V gene: TRBV13; CDR3 protein: CASSSFLVRAQETQYF
J gene: TRBJ2-3; V gene: TRBV4-3; CDR3 protein: CASSQESPWSGGTDTQYF
J gene: TRBJ2-5; V gene: TRBV9; CDR3 protein: CASSVAPLTAQETQYF
J gene: TRBJ1-5; V gene: TRBV19; CDR3 protein: CASSIVGRNQPQHF
J gene: TRBJ2-7; V gene: TRBV25-1; CDR3 protein: CASSVDNAAYEQYF
J gene: TRBJ2-7; V gene: TRBV27; CDR3 protein: CASRGLATYEQYF
J gene: TRBJ1-5; V gene: TRBV6-5; CDR3 protein: CASSYSFLGGQPQHF
J gene: TRBJ2-7; V gene: TRBV14; CDR3 protein: CASSPYKTFSYEQYF
J gene: TRBJ2-2; V gene: TRBV29-1; CDR3 protein: CSVDTGELFF
J gene: TRBJ2-1; V gene: TRBV6-5; CDR3 protein: CASRRSGASYNEQFF
J gene: TRBJ1-1; V gene: TRBV5-6; CDR3 protein: CASSLGRGPEAFF
J gene: TRBJ2-1; V gene: TRBV5-1; CDR3 protein: CASSQGVAAGDNEQFF
J gene: TRBJ1-1; V gene: TRBV7-8; CDR3 protein: CASRLRGWDTEAFF
J gene: TRBJ1-2; V gene: TRBV29-1; CDR3 protein: CSVADNYGYTF
J gene: TRBJ2-5; V gene: TRBV6-6; CDR3 protein: CASKTSGQETQYF
J gene: TRBJ2-7; V gene: TRBV19; CDR3 protein: CASSIYLAGAYEQYF
J gene: TRBJ2-7; V gene: TRBV5-4; CDR3 protein: CASAQELAYEQYF
J gene: TRBJ2-2; V gene: TRBV5-1; CDR3 protein: CASSWSTETGELFF
J gene: TRBJ2-2; V gene: TRBV13; CDR3 protein: CASSSPTGTENTGELFF